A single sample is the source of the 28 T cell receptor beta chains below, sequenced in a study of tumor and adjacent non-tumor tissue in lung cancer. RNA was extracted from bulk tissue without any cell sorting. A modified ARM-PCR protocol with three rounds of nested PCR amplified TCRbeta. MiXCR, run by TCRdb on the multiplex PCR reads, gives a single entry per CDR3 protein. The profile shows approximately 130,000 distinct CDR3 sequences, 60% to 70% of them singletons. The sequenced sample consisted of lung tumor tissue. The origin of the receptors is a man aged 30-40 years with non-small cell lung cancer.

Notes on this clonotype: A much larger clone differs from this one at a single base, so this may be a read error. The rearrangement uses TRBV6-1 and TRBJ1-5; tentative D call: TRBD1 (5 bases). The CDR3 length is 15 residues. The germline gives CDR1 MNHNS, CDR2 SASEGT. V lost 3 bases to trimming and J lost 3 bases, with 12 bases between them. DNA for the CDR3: TGTGCCAGCAGTGAGTGGTCAGGGAACAATCAGCCCCAGCATTTT. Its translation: CASSEWSGNNQPQHF.

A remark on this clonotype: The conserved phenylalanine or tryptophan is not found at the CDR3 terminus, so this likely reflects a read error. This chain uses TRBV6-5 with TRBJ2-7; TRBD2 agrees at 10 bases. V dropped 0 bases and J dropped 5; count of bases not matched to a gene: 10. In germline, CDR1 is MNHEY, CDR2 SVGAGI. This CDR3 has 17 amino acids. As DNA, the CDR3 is TGTGCCAGCAGTTACTCGAGGAGCCCTAGCGGGAGAAACGAGCAGTACTTA. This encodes CASSYSRSPSGRNEQYL.

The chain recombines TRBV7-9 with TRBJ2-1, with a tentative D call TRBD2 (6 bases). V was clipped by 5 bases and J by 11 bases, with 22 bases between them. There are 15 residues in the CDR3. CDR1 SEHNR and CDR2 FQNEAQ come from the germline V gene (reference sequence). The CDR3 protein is CASSPQAGLISKQFF. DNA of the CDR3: TGTGCCAGCAGCCCACAGGCGGGACTTATAAGTAAGCAGTTCTTC.

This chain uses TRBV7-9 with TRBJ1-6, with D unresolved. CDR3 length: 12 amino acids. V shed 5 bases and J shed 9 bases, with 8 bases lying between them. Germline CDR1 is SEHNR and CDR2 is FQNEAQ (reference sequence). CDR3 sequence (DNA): TGTGCCAGCAGCCCGTGGTTTTCACCCCTCCACTTT. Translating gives CASSPWFSPLHF.

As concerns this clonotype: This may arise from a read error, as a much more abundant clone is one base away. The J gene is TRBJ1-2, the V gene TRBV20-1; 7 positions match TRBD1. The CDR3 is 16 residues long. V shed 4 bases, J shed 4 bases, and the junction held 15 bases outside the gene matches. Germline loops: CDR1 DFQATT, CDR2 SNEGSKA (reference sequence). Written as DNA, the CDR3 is TGCAGTGCTAACAACATGCAAAGGGGGCCGGGCTATGGCTACACCTTC. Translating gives CSANNMQRGPGYGYTF.

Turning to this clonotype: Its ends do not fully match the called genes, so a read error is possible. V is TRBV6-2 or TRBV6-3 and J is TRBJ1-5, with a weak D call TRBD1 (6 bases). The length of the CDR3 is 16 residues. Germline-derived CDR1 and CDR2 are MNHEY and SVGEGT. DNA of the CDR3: TGTGCGAGCAGTTACTGGGACAAGGGGCCTGGTCAGCCTCAGCATTTT. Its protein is CASSYWDKGPGQPQHF.

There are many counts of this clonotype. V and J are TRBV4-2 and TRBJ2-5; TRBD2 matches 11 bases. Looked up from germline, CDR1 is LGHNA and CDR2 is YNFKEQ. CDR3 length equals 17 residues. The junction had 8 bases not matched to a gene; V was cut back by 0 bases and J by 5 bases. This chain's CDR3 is CASSQETSGGPGETQYF. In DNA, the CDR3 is TGTGCCAGCAGCCAAGAAACTAGCGGGGGCCCCGGGGAGACCCAGTACTTC.

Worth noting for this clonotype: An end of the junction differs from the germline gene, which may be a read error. The CDR3 protein is CSAMWYRSYKEQSF. The CDR3, as DNA: TGCAGTGCTATGTGGTACCGCTCCTACAAAGAGCAGTCCTTC. This rearrangement joins TRBV20-1 to TRBJ2-1; D is undetermined. This CDR3 region has 14 residues. The V gene's germline CDR1 is DFQATT and CDR2 SNEGSKA (reference sequence).

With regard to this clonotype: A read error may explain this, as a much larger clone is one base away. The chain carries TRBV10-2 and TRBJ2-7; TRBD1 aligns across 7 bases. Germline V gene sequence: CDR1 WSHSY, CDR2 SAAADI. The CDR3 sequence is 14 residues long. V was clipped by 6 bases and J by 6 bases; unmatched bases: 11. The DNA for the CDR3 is TGCGCCAGCAGCCAACCTATGACAGGGCCCGAGCAGTACTTC. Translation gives CASSQPMTGPEQYF.

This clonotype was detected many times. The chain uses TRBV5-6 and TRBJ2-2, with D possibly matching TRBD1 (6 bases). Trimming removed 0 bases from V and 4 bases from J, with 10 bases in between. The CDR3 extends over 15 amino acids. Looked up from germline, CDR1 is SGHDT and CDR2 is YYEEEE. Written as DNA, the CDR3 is TGTGCCAGCAGCTTGGCGGGACAACTCACCGGGGAGCTGTTTTTT. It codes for CASSLAGQLTGELFF.

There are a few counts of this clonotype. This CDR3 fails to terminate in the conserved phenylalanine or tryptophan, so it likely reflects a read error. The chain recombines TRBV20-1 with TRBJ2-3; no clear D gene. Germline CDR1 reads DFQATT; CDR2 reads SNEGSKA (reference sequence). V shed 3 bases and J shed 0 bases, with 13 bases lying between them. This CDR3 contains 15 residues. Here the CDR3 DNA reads TGCAGTGCTAGCTTGGGCTGGGAAAGCACAGATACGCAGTATTTG. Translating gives CSASLGWESTDTQYL.

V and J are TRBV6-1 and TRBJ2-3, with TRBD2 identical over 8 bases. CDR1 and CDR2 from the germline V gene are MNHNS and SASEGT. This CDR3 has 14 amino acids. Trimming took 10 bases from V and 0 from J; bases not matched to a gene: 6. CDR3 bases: TGTGCCATCAAACTAGCGGAGAGCACAGATACGCAGTATTTT. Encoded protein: CAIKLAESTDTQYF.

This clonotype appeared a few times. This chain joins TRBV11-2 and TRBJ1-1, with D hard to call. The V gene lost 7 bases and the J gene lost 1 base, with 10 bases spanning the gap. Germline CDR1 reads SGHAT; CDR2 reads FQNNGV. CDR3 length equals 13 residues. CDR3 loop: CASIATANTEAFF. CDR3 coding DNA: TGTGCCAGCATTGCTACAGCGAACACTGAAGCTTTCTTT.

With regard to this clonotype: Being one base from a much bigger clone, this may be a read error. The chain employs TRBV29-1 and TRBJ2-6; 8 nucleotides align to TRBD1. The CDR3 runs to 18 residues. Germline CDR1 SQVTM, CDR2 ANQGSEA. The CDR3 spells CSVRPRDRMVSGANALTF. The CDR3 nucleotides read TGCAGCGTTCGTCCGCGGGACAGGATGGTCTCTGGGGCCAACGCCCTGACTTTC.

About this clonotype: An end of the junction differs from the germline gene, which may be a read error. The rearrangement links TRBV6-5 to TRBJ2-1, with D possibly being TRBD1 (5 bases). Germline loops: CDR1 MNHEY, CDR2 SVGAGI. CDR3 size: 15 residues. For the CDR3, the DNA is TGTGCCAGCAGATCCGGACCAGGGTGGGTCAATGAACAGTCCTTC. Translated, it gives CASRSGPGWVNEQSF.

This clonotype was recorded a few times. This CDR3 is CASSPWGSYEQYF. CDR3 bases: TGTGCCAGCAGCCCCTGGGGGTCCTACGAGCAGTACTTC. The chain uses TRBV14 and TRBJ2-7, with D perhaps TRBD1 or TRBD2 (5 bases each). The CDR3 sequence is 13 residues long. V was pared by 4 bases and J by 1 base, with 8 bases between. Germline V CDR1 and CDR2: SGHDN, FVKESK.

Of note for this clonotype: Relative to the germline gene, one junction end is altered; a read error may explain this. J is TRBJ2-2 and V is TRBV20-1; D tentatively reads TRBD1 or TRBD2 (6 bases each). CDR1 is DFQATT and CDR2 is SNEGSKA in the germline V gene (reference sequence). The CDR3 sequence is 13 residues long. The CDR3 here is CSVSPGGTGELFF. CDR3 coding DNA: TGCAGTGTTAGTCCCGGGGGCACCGGGGAGCTATTTTTT.

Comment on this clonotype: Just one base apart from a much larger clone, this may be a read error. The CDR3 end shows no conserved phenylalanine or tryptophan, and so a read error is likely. CDR3 DNA sequence: TGTGCCAGCAGCGCTAGCGGGGGCTACAATGAGCAGTTCATC. It specifies CASSASGGYNEQFI. The J gene is TRBJ2-1, the V gene TRBV6-2 or TRBV6-3; 10 positions match TRBD2. The CDR3 covers 14 residues. V was pared by 6 bases and J by 3 bases, with 2 bases of the junction left unmatched. Germline V gene sequence: CDR1 MNHEY, CDR2 SVGEGT.

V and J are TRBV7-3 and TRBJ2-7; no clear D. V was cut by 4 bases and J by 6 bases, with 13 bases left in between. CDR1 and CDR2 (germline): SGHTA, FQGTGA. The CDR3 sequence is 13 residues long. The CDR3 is CASSSLPASEQYF. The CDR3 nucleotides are TGTGCCAGCAGCTCCCTCCCCGCCAGCGAGCAGTACTTC.

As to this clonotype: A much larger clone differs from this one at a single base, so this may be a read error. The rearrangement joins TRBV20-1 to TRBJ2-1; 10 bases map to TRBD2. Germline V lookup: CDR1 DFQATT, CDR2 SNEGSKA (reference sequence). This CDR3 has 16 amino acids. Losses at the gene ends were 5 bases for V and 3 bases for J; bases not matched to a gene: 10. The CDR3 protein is CSAFPFLAGVYNEQFF. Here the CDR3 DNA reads TGCAGTGCTTTCCCCTTTCTAGCGGGAGTCTACAATGAGCAGTTCTTC.

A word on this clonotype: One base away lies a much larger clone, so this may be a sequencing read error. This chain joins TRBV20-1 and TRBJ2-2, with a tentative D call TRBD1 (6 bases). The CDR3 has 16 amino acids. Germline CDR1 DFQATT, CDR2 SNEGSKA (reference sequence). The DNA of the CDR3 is TGCAGTGCTAGACCACTACAGGGCGCGAACACCAGGGAGCTGTTTTTT. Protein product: CSARPLQGANTRELFF.

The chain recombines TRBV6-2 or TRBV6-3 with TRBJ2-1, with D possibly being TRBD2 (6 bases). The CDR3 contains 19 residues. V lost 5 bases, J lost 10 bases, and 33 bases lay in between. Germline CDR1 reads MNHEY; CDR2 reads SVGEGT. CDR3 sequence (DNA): TGTGCCAGCAGTCCCCTAAGGGGCCACCTTAGCTGGAGGGCCGTCGAGCAGTTCTTC. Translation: CASSPLRGHLSWRAVEQFF.

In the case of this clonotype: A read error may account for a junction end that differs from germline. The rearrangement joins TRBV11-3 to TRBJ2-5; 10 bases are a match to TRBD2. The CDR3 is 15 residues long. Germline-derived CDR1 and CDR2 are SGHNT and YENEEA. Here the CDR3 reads CASSLEAGGQATQYF. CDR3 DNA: TGTGCGAGCAGCTTAGAAGCGGGAGGGCAAGCGACTCAGTACTTC. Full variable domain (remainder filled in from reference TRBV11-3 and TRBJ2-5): EAGVVQSPRYKIIEKKQPVAFWCNPISGHNTLYWYLQNLGQGPELLIRYENEEAVDDSQLPKDRFSAERLKGVDSTLKIQPAELGDSAVYLCASSLEAGGQATQYFGPGTRLLVL.

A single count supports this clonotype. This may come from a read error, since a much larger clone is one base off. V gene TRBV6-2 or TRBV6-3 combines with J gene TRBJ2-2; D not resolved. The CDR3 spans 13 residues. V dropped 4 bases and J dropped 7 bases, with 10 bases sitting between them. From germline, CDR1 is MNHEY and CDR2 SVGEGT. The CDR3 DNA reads TGTGCCAGCAGTTTCCAGGATGTCGGGGAGCTGTTTTTT. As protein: CASSFQDVGELFF.

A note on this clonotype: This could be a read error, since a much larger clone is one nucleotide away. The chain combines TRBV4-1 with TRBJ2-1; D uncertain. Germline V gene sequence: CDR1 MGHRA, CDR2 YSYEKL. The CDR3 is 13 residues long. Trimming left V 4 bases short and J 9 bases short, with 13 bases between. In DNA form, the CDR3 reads TGCGCCAGCAGCCCCTATCTAGAATTTGAGCAGTTCTTC. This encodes CASSPYLEFEQFF.

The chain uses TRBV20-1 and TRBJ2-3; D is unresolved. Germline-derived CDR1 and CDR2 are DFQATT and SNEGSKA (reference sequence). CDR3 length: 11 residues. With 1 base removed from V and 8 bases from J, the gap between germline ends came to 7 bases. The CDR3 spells CSARGEVTQYF. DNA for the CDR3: TGCAGTGCTAGAGGGGAAGTTACGCAGTATTTT.

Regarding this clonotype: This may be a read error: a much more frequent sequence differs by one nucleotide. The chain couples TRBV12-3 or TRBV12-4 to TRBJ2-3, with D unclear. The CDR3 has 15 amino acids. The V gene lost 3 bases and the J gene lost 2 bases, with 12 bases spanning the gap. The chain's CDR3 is CASSFHSANTDTQYF. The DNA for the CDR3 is TGTGCCAGCAGTTTTCACAGCGCCAACACAGATACGCAGTATTTT.

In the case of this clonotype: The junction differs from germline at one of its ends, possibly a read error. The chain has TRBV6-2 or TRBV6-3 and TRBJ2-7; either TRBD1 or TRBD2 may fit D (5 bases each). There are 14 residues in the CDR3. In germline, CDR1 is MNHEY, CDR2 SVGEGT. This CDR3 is CVSTLRQTKSEQYF. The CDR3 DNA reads TGTGTCAGCACCTTAAGACAGACTAAAAGCGAGCAGTACTTC.